What follows are 21 T cell receptor beta chains derived from one specimen sequenced in a study of metastatic and nonmetastatic thyroid tumors. With MiXCR, TCRdb reprocessed the PCR reads. The sample yields about 38,000 clones, about 27% seen once. Until they underwent thyroid surgery, no patient had received any treatment. Input material: blood. These receptors all stem from a male donor with papillary thyroid cancer or a benign thyroid nodule (not recorded which). Some clones in this sample may be carry-over from other donors' samples.

The table lists this clone with a few counts. The CDR3 DNA sequence: TGTGCCAGCAGCGGGACCGCAGGGTTGGGCGAGCAGTACTTC. Protein sequence: CASSGTAGLGEQYF. This sequence joins TRBV7-2 and TRBJ2-7; D possibly matches TRBD1 or TRBD2 (5 bases each). This CDR3 spans 14 amino acids. The germline V and J ends were trimmed by 5 bases and 6 bases, with 17 bases remaining between them. Germline lookup yields CDR1 SGHTA and CDR2 FQGNSA. The full variable domain, completed using reference TRBV7-2 and TRBJ2-7, is GAGVSQSPSNKVTEKGKDVELRCDPISGHTALYWYRQSLGQGLEFLIYFQGNSAPDKSGLPSDRFSAERTGGSVSTLTIQRTQQEDSAVYLCASSGTAGLGEQYFGPGTRLTVT.

The chain recombines TRBV12-5 with TRBJ2-5; D gene uncertain. Germline loops: CDR1 LGHNT, CDR2 FRNRAP. Trimming took 1 base from V and 1 from J, leaving 4 bases between them. The CDR3 has 13 amino acids. CDR3 loop: CASGLGSQETQYF. DNA of the CDR3: TGTGCTAGTGGTTTGGGGTCCCAAGAGACCCAGTACTTC.

This clone was seen a single time. The genes are TRBV4-1 and TRBJ1-4; 8 bases fit TRBD1. Germline V gene data show CDR1 as MGHRA and CDR2 as YSYEKL. The length of the CDR3 is 17 residues. V lost 0 bases, J lost 5 bases, and 8 bases stayed unmatched. CDR3 in amino acids: CASSQDPQGATNEKLFF. The DNA for the CDR3 is TGCGCCAGCAGCCAAGATCCCCAGGGGGCGACGAATGAAAAACTGTTTTTT.

This chain links TRBV7-6 with TRBJ2-7, with TRBD1 identical over 10 bases. The V gene's germline CDR1 is SGHVS and CDR2 FNYEAQ. Trimming took 5 bases from V and 0 from J; bases not matched to a gene: 4. This CDR3 comprises 15 residues. The DNA of the CDR3 is TGTGCCAGCAGCCCGGACAGGGGGGACTCCTACGAGCAGTACTTC. Translating it yields CASSPDRGDSYEQYF.

The chain joins TRBV3-1 to TRBJ1-2; D is unresolved. Trimming took 2 bases from V and 5 from J, leaving 6 bases between them. The CDR3 runs to 12 residues. Germline CDR1 and CDR2: LGHDT and YNNKEL (reference sequence). The CDR3 loop reads CASSQTTYGYTF. The CDR3 coding sequence is TGTGCCAGCAGCCAAACGACATATGGCTACACCTTC.

This chain connects TRBV5-4 to TRBJ1-6; perhaps TRBD1 as D (6 bases). Germline assignment: CDR1 SGHNT and CDR2 YYREEE (reference sequence). This CDR3 region has 16 residues. V was trimmed by 3 bases and J by 7 bases, leaving 17 bases between them. CDR3 sequence: CASSWGPVQLNSPLHF. The CDR3 DNA reads as TGTGCCAGCAGCTGGGGGCCGGTACAGTTGAATTCACCCCTCCACTTT.

This sequence joins TRBV20-1 and TRBJ2-3, with D unresolved. V lost 6 bases and J 4 bases, leaving 8 bases between the germline ends. Germline-derived CDR1 and CDR2 are DFQATT and SNEGSKA (reference sequence). This CDR3 is built from 11 residues. For the CDR3, the DNA is TGCAGTGCGGTACCAGCAGATACGCAGTATTTT. Amino acids: CSAVPADTQYF.

The CDR3 bases are TGTGCCAGCAGACCCCGAGGGGTTAGCGGGAGGTGGGAGCAGTACTTC. Residues: CASRPRGVSGRWEQYF. The chain has TRBV25-1 and TRBJ2-7, with 10 bases lining up with TRBD2. V lost 6 bases, J lost 7 bases, and 15 bases stayed unmatched. The CDR3 sequence is 16 residues long. The germline V gene has CDR1 MGHDK and CDR2 SYGVNS.

This clone was observed many times. This chain links TRBV4-1 with TRBJ2-1, with D possibly matching TRBD1 (6 bases). The V and J ends lost 5 bases and 3 bases respectively, with 8 bases between them. There are 13 residues in the CDR3. Per germline, CDR1 MGHRA and CDR2 YSYEKL. Written as DNA, the CDR3 is TGCGCCAGCAGCAGACAGGACTACAATGAGCAGTTCTTC. Protein product: CASSRQDYNEQFF.

The J gene is TRBJ1-2, the V gene TRBV4-1, with D possibly matching TRBD1 (5 bases). The CDR3 length is 13 residues. CDR1 and CDR2 (germline): MGHRA, YSYEKL. V was cut by 4 bases and J by 6 bases, with 12 bases left in between. CDR3 region: CASSRRERDGYTF. The CDR3 DNA is TGCGCCAGCAGCCGCAGGGAAAGGGATGGCTACACCTTC.

The V and J genes are TRBV7-3 and TRBJ2-7; maybe TRBD2 (6 bases). The CDR3 covers 15 residues. CDR1 is SGHTA, CDR2 FQGTGA, per germline. V shed 3 bases and J shed 3 bases, with 15 bases lying between them. In nucleotides, the CDR3 is TGTGCCAGCAGCTTGGAGCCGGGACTCCTCTACGAGCAGTACTTC. This sequence encodes CASSLEPGLLYEQYF. The whole variable domain, remainder taken from reference TRBV7-3 and TRBJ2-7, is GAGVSQTPSNKVTEKGKYVELRCDPISGHTALYWYRQSLGQGPEFLIYFQGTGAADDSGLPNDRFFAVRPEGSVSTLKIQRTERGDSAVYLCASSLEPGLLYEQYFGPGTRLTVT.

V gene TRBV5-1 combines with J gene TRBJ2-1; 9 nucleotides line up with TRBD1. CDR1 and CDR2 from the germline V gene are SGHRS and YFSETQ. Trimming removed 4 bases from V and 5 bases from J; junction bases left unmatched: 7. This CDR3 is built from 15 residues. The CDR3 region is CASSVGDRVDNEQFF. The CDR3 region has the DNA TGCGCCAGCAGCGTGGGGGACAGGGTCGACAATGAGCAGTTCTTC.

The chain is built from TRBV4-2 and TRBJ2-7; D unclear. The CDR3 contains 14 residues. The V end lost 0 bases, the J end lost 0 bases, and 6 bases lay between the germline ends. In germline, CDR1 is LGHNA, CDR2 YNFKEQ. CDR3 DNA sequence: TGTGCCAGCAGCCAAGATCGGAGCTCCTACGAGCAGTACTTC. As protein: CASSQDRSSYEQYF.

The sample holds many counts of this clone. The genes are TRBV9 and TRBJ2-2, with TRBD2 matching 15 bases. CDR1 is SGDLS, CDR2 YYNGEE, per germline. The CDR3 has 16 amino acids. V shed 5 bases, J shed 5 bases, and the junction held 4 bases outside the gene matches. The CDR3 spells CASSQGLAGGTGELFF. CDR3 DNA: TGTGCCAGCAGTCAGGGACTAGCGGGAGGTACCGGGGAGCTGTTTTTT.

This clone was seen many times. The J gene is TRBJ2-7, the V gene TRBV25-1, with a possible D match to TRBD2 (6 bases). CDR3 length equals 16 residues. CDR1 MGHDK and CDR2 SYGVNS come from the germline V gene. Trimming took 1 base from V and 7 from J, leaving 20 bases between them. The DNA of the CDR3 is TGTGCCAGCAGTGAATTACTTGGGGGGTTGATGCGGGAGCAGTACTTC. It yields the protein CASSELLGGLMREQYF.

This chain joins TRBV18 and TRBJ1-4; D is perhaps TRBD1 (5 bases). The CDR3 spans 15 residues. CDR1 and CDR2 (germline): KGHSH, LQKENI. The V and J ends lost 3 bases and 5 bases respectively, with 13 bases between them. Written as DNA, the CDR3 is TGTGCCAGCTCACCTGACGGGACCGGGAATGAAAAACTGTTTTTT. Residues: CASSPDGTGNEKLFF. The whole variable domain, filled in from reference TRBV18 and TRBJ1-4, reads NAGVMQNPRHLVRRRGQEARLRCSPMKGHSHVYWYRQLPEEGLKFMVYLQKENIIDESGMPKERFSAEFPKEGPSILRIQQVVRGDSAAYFCASSPDGTGNEKLFFGSGTQLSVL.

This clone is a singleton in its sample. The chain combines TRBV11-2 with TRBJ2-3, with D uncertain. V was shortened by 5 bases and J by 3 bases, with 24 bases between the two germline ends. CDR3 length: 18 amino acids. Germline lookup yields CDR1 SGHAT and CDR2 FQNNGV. CDR3 amino acids: CASSLQSHRALRTDTQYF. The CDR3 DNA is TGTGCCAGCAGCCTACAATCCCACCGGGCCTTGAGAACAGATACGCAGTATTTT.

A few counts support this clone. The V call is TRBV3-1, the J call TRBJ2-1, with D possibly matching TRBD2 (6 bases). CDR3 size: 13 residues. Germline CDR1 is LGHDT and CDR2 is YNNKEL (reference sequence). V was cut by 4 bases and J by 8 bases, with 12 bases left in between. This chain's CDR3 is CASSPWEVDEQFF. As DNA, the CDR3 is TGTGCCAGCAGCCCTTGGGAGGTGGATGAGCAGTTCTTC.

This clone has ten or more counts. This rearrangement joins TRBV3-1 to TRBJ2-1; TRBD2 matches 9 bases. This CDR3 comprises 15 residues. V dropped 6 bases and J dropped 8; count of bases not matched to a gene: 11. Per the germline V gene, CDR1 is LGHDT and CDR2 is YNNKEL (reference sequence). CDR3 protein: CASRPSGRRSHEQFF. The CDR3 bases are TGTGCCAGCAGACCCAGCGGGAGGCGTTCTCATGAGCAGTTCTTC.

This clone was seen repeatedly, ten times or more. The V and J genes are TRBV4-1 and TRBJ2-5, with D unclear. CDR1 is MGHRA and CDR2 is YSYEKL in the germline V gene. This CDR3 has 16 residues. V lost 2 bases and J lost 2, with 15 bases in between. DNA for the CDR3: TGCGCCAGCAGCCAAACCGACGGGTGGGTTCAAGAGACCCAGTACTTC. This gives the protein CASSQTDGWVQETQYF.

This clone came up a few times. The chain carries TRBV6-5 and TRBJ2-7; the D is unclear. The CDR3 has 14 amino acids. The V and J ends lost 1 base and 0 bases respectively, with 7 bases between them. The germline V gene has CDR1 MNHEY and CDR2 SVGAGI. The CDR3: CASSYLAYSYEQYF. CDR3 coding DNA: TGTGCCAGCAGTTACTTGGCCTACTCCTACGAGCAGTACTTC.